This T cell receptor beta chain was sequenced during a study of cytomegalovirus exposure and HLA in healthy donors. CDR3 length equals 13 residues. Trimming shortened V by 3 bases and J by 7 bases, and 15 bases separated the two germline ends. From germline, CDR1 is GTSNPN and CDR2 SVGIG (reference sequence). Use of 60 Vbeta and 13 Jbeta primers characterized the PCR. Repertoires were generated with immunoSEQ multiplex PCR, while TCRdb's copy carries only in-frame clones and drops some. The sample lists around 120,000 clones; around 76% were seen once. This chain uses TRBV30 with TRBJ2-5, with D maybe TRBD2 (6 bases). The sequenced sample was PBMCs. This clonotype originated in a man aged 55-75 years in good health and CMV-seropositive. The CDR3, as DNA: TGTGCCTGGAGGGGACTCCTCGGGCGGACCCAGTACTTC. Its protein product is CAWRGLLGRTQYF.